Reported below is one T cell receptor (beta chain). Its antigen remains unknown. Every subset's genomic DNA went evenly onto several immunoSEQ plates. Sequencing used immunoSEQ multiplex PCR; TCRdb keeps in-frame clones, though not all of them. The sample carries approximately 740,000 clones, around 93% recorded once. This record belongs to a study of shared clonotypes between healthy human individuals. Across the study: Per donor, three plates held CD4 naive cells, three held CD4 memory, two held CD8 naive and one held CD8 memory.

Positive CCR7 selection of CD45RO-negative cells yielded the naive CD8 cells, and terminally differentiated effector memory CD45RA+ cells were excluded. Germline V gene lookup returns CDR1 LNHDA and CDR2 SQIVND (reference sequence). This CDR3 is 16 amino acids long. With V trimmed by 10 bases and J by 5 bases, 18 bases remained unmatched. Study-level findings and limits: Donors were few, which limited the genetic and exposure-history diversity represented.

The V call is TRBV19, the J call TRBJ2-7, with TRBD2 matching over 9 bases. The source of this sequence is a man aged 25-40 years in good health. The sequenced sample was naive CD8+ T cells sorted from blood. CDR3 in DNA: TGTGCCACGCGGCGGAGATTAGCGGGAGTATTCGACGAGCAGTACTTC. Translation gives CATRRRLAGVFDEQYF.